A selection of T cell receptor beta chains follows, all from one sample in a study of blood T cells in healthy people across ages. TCRdb used MiXCR to reprocess the 5' RACE reads, holding one entry per CDR3 protein. Of around 790,000 distinct CDR3 sequences listed, under 45% were seen once; the top ten hold about 21%. The specimen was blood. These receptors came from a man between 60 and 70 years old in good health. Each CDR3 is given with its conserved first and last residue. The order of the fields is V gene, clone size, CDR3 protein. Only some rows state a clone size, as once, few, many or a class for expanded clones.

TRBV7-8 few CASRYTGGGLDNSPLHF
TRBV4-1 NA CASSQVEGIQTQFF
TRBV15 NA CATSRDRTNTEAFF
TRBV7-2 few CASSPNWGVKNIQYF
TRBV20-1 NA CSARAPTGKLFYGYTF
TRBV5-5 NA CASSQTGTSGGRQKAQYF
TRBV20-1 few CSARTSGGGETQYF
TRBV20-1 NA CSAVKRGLGTDTQYF
TRBV12-3/TRBV12-4 many CASSSGNEQFF
TRBV5-5 few CASSPWDGYEQYF
TRBV20-1 NA CSASYPTGTRETQYF
TRBV5-1 many CASSLLSGGYNEQFF
TRBV24-1 NA CATSDAYAGGIGDTQYF
TRBV2 NA CASSPDTTEAFF
TRBV28 NA CASSLSVSSNQPQHF
TRBV12-3/TRBV12-4 NA CASIQQGGKETQYF
TRBV6-1 NA CASSERGYNSPLHF
TRBV11-2 few CASSLLAGATLGEQYF
TRBV7-2 NA CASSFVGAGTDTQYF
TRBV19 NA CATRGAVYEQFF
TRBV20-1 NA CSASGLSETQYF
TRBV20-1 many CSASPGTVFPEQYF
TRBV28 many CASSPAGSTDTQYF
TRBV12-3/TRBV12-4 few CASRQGGGGYTF
TRBV6-2/TRBV6-3 few CASTPFRVNSNQPQHF
TRBV7-2 few CASSLGHPNEQYF
TRBV20-1 few CSARVEQQYF
TRBV10-3 NA CVISRGQGAGETQYF
TRBV10-2 NA CASSVFTEYGYTF
TRBV5-1 NA CTSSGGQGNYGYTF
TRBV5-5 few CASSLQLAGGQETQYF
TRBV5-1 few CASTSSSTDNEQFF
TRBV6-5 NA CASSAPGLAHTGELFF
TRBV20-1 NA CSFPTRESPNEQFF
TRBV7-9 few CASSLNPGLQETQYF
TRBV6-5 NA CASSSSGRAYNEQYF
TRBV18 NA CASSPGQENKNIQYF
TRBV13 NA CASSLEGQPGETQYF
TRBV28 NA CASSSTTGLGGGYTF
TRBV5-1 many CASSLAPQETQYF
TRBV6-5 NA CASSRDRYSQPQHF
TRBV29-1 NA CSVGERGAWSLGTQYF
TRBV27 NA CASSYQGVGYTF
TRBV6-6 few CASSSTTGGYQPQHF
TRBV6-2/TRBV6-3 NA CASSSPGGQEFF
TRBV12-3/TRBV12-4 NA CASGSRDRTSDTQYF
TRBV29-1 few CSVDQQGRWNTEAFF
TRBV4-3 many CASSQILHDTQYF
TRBV7-2 NA CASRPGTDSFEQYF
TRBV27 NA CASSLQGLAGLRREQFF
TRBV28 NA CASSTSGTGATYEQYF
TRBV6-2/TRBV6-3 few CASTYGLYEQYF
TRBV12-3/TRBV12-4 few CASSLTGVWAHEQYF
TRBV28 NA CASTPRAEGTDTQYF
TRBV5-5 NA CASSQYRGLGYNEQFF
TRBV2 many CASSDGSGGTDTQYF